Listed below are T cell receptor beta chains from one sample, sequenced in a study of cytomegalovirus exposure and HLA in healthy donors. Profiled with immunoSEQ multiplex PCR; TCRdb holds only in-frame clones, not every one. The sample holds about 130,000 clones, around four fifths seen once. The material sequenced was PBMCs. The receptors here all came from a woman between 40 and 55 years old in good health and CMV-seropositive. The CDR3 runs from the conserved cysteine through the conserved F or W. Fields, in order: D gene, CDR3 length, J gene, V gene, clone size, CDR3 protein, CDR3 DNA. A D gene is named only where the DNA matches it firmly. Clone size, where shown, is once, few, many, or a class for clones that have expanded.

- 20 TRBJ2-6 TRBV7-3 - CASSLPRLLKQGTGANVLTF TGTGCCAGCAGCTTACCACGTCTCCTTAAACAGGGAACTGGGGCCAACGTCCTGACTTTC
- 15 TRBJ2-7 TRBV7-8 - CASSPQGTEAYEQYF TGTGCCAGCAGCCCTCAGGGGACGGAAGCCTACGAGCAGTACTTC
TRBD2 15 TRBJ2-7 TRBV10-3 - CAISEWLAGAYEQYF TGTGCCATCAGTGAGTGGCTAGCGGGAGCGTACGAGCAGTACTTC
TRBD2 15 TRBJ2-7 TRBV27 - CASSLLGGNSYEQYF TGTGCCAGCAGTTTATTGGGGGGGAACTCCTACGAGCAGTACTTC
- 15 TRBJ2-1 TRBV6-5 - CASSYSGQTYNEQFF TGTGCCAGCAGTTACTCTGGACAGACCTACAATGAGCAGTTCTTC
- 15 TRBJ2-5 TRBV11-2 - CASSLGSQAQETQYF TGTGCCAGCAGCTTAGGCAGCCAAGCGCAAGAGACCCAGTACTTC
- 16 TRBJ2-3 TRBV5-1 once CASSLVPGDTTDTQYF TGCGCCAGCAGCTTGGTACCAGGGGATACGACAGATACGCAGTATTTT
- 14 TRBJ1-2 TRBV7-2 - CASSSSWTEGGYTF TGTGCCAGCAGCTCTTCCTGGACAGAAGGCGGCTACACCTTC
- 15 TRBJ2-7 TRBV18 - CASSPPRTDTYEQYF TGTGCCAGCTCACCACCGCGGACAGACACGTACGAGCAGTACTTC
TRBD1 16 TRBJ1-4 TRBV4-1 - CASSQEGTGVGEKLFF TGCGCCAGCAGCCAAGAGGGGACAGGGGTAGGTGAAAAACTGTTTTTT
TRBD2 13 TRBJ2-1 TRBV27 - CASRPTSGIEQFF TGTGCCAGCAGACCGACTAGCGGCATAGAGCAGTTCTTC
TRBD2 15 TRBJ2-7 TRBV9 - CASSVGGTSEYEQYF TGTGCCAGCAGCGTAGGGGGGACTAGCGAATACGAGCAGTACTTC
- 12 TRBJ1-1 TRBV29-1 once CSVATGGTEAFF TGCAGCGTTGCTACAGGCGGTACTGAAGCTTTCTTT
- 11 TRBJ1-1 TRBV6-5 few CASSRDTEAFF TGTGCCAGCAGCCGCGACACTGAAGCTTTCTTT
- 14 TRBJ1-1 TRBV6-1 - CASSSRTDYTEAFF TGTGCCAGCAGTTCCCGGACAGATTACACTGAAGCTTTCTTT
- 15 TRBJ2-1 TRBV19 few CASSTTGRANNEQFF TGTGCCAGTAGTACCACAGGGAGGGCCAACAATGAGCAGTTCTTC
TRBD2 14 TRBJ2-1 TRBV10-3 - CAIGRLAVPLEQFF TGTGCCATCGGTAGACTAGCGGTCCCCCTGGAGCAGTTCTTC
- 13 TRBJ1-2 TRBV18 - CASSPPAGYGYTF TGTGCCAGCTCACCACCGGCAGGGTATGGCTACACCTTC
TRBD2 14 TRBJ2-1 TRBV6-4 once CASRRDYRSNEQFF TGTGCCAGCAGACGGGACTACCGCTCCAATGAGCAGTTCTTC
TRBD1 15 TRBJ1-1 TRBV27 - CASSAIPGGGTEAFF TGTGCCAGCAGCGCTATTCCAGGGGGAGGCACTGAAGCTTTCTTT
- 11 TRBJ2-2 TRBV13 - CASSDQGELFF TGTGCCAGCAGCGATCAGGGGGAGCTGTTTTTT
- 9 TRBJ2-1 TRBV9 - CATGNEQFF TGTGCCACCGGCAATGAGCAGTTCTTC
- 13 TRBJ1-5 TRBV30 few CAWSTGPNQPQHF TGTGCCTGGAGCACAGGGCCCAATCAGCCCCAGCATTTT
- 16 TRBJ2-3 TRBV6-5 - CASSYSGDPGTDTQYF TGTGCCAGCAGTTACTCCGGGGATCCGGGCACAGATACGCAGTATTTT
TRBD2 15 TRBJ2-7 TRBV14 - CASSQGLAGGFEQYF TGTGCCAGCAGCCAGGGACTAGCGGGAGGTTTCGAGCAGTACTTC
- 16 TRBJ1-2 TRBV28 - CASSSLRAGGAYGYTF TGTGCCAGCAGCTCATTAAGGGCCGGGGGGGCCTATGGCTACACCTTC
TRBD2 17 TRBJ2-3 TRBV4-1 - CASSQGSGGTYTDTQYF TGCGCCAGCAGCCAGGGGAGCGGGGGGACCTACACAGATACGCAGTATTTT
- 17 TRBJ2-7 TRBV14 - CASSQGVQTGLTYEQYF TGTGCCAGCAGCCAAGGAGTCCAAACGGGTCTGACCTACGAGCAGTACTTC
- 16 TRBJ2-1 TRBV4-2 - CASSQDLGEAYNEQFF TGTGCCAGCAGCCAAGATCTCGGGGAAGCCTACAATGAGCAGTTCTTC
TRBD1 14 TRBJ1-4 TRBV2 once CASSVTGVEEKLFF TGTGCCAGCAGTGTGACAGGGGTTGAGGAAAAACTGTTTTTT
TRBD2 14 TRBJ2-7 TRBV28 - CASSETLADYEQYF TGTGCCAGTTCGGAAACACTAGCGGACTACGAGCAGTACTTC
TRBD2 17 TRBJ2-3 TRBV14 - CASSQAVAGTYTDTQYF TGTGCCAGCAGCCAAGCCGTAGCGGGAACCTACACAGATACGCAGTATTTT
- 13 TRBJ1-1 TRBV18 - CASSRQDNTEAFF TGTGCCAGCTCACGACAGGATAACACTGAAGCTTTCTTT
- 15 TRBJ2-1 TRBV5-1 once CTSSEAPGAYNEQFF TGCACCAGCAGCGAAGCCCCTGGAGCCTACAATGAGCAGTTCTTC
TRBD1 15 TRBJ2-7 TRBV4-1 - CASSHLTGVGHEQYF TGCGCCAGCAGCCATTTGACAGGGGTCGGCCACGAGCAGTACTTC
TRBD1 15 TRBJ2-6 TRBV5-1 once CASFHRGAGANVLTF TGCGCCAGCTTCCACAGGGGGGCTGGGGCCAACGTCCTGACTTTC
- 11 TRBJ2-7 TRBV6-1 - CASITNYEQYF TGTGCCAGCATCACAAACTACGAGCAGTACTTC
- 13 TRBJ1-1 TRBV29-1 - CSVEWGPNSEAFF TGCAGCGTTGAATGGGGGCCCAACAGTGAAGCTTTCTTT